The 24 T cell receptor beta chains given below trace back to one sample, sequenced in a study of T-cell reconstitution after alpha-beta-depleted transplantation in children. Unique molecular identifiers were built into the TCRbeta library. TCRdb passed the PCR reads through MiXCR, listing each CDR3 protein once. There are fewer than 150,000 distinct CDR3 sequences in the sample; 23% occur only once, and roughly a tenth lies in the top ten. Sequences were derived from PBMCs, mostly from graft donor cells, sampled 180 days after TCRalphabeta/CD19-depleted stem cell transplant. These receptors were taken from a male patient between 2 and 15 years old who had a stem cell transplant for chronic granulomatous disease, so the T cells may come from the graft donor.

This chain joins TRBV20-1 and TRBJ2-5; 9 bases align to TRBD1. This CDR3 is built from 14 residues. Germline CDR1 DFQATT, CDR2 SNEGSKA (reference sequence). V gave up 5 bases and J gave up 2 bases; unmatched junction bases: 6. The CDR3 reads CSARDRVGQETQYF. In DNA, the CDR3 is TGCAGTGCTCGGGACAGGGTAGGGCAAGAGACCCAGTACTTC.

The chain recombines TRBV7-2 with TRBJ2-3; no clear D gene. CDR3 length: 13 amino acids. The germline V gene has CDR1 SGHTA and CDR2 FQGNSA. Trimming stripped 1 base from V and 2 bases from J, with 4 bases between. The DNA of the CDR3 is TGTGCCAGCAGCTTAGTTTTCACAGATACGCAGTATTTT. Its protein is CASSLVFTDTQYF.

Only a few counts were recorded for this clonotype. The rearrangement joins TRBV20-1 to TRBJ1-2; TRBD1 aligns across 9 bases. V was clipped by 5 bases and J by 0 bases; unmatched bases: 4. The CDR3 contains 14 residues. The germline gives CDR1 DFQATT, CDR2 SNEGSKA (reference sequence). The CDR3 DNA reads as TGCAGTGCTGGGACAGGGAAAGCTAACTATGGCTACACCTTC. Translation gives CSAGTGKANYGYTF.

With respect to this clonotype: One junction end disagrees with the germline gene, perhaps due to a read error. CDR3 sequence: CASSLSDALNAEAFF. The CDR3 nucleotides are TGTGCCAGCAGCCTTTCCGACGCCCTGAACGCTGAAGCTTTCTTT. The chain employs TRBV4-2 and TRBJ1-1; unclear D gene. From germline, CDR1 is LGHNA and CDR2 YNFKEQ. This CDR3 spans 15 amino acids.

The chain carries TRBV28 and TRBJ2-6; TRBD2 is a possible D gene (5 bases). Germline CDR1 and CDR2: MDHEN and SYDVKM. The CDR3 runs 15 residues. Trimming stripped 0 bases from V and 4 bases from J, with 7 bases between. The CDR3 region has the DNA TGTGCCAGCAGTTTATGGAGGGCCGGGGCCAACGTCCTGACTTTC. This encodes CASSLWRAGANVLTF.

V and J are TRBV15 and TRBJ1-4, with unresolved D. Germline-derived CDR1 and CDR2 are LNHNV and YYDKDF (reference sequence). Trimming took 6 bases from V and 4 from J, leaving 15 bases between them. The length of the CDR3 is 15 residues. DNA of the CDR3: TGTGCCACCAGGACCAGAAGGTCCGTTAATGAAAAACTGTTTTTT. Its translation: CATRTRRSVNEKLFF.

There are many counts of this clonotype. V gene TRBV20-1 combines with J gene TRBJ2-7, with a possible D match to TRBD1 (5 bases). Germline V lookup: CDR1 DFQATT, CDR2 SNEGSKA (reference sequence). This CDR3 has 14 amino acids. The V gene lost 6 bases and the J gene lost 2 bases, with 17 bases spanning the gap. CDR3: CSAQDRTSAYEQYF. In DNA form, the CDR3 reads TGCAGTGCGCAAGACCGGACAAGTGCCTACGAGCAGTACTTC.

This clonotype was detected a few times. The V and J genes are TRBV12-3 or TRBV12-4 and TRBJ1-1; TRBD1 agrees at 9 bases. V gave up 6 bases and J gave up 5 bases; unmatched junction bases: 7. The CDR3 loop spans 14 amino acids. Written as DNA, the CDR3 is TGTGCCAGCAGCAATCGACAGGGGGGAACTGAAGCTTTCTTT. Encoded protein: CASSNRQGGTEAFF.

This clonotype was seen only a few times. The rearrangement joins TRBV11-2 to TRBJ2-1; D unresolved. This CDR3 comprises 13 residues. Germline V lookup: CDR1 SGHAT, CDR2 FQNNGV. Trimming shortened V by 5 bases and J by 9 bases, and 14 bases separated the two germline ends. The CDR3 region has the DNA TGTGCCAGCAGCAATTTCCTGAGAGGTGAGCAGTTCTTC. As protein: CASSNFLRGEQFF.

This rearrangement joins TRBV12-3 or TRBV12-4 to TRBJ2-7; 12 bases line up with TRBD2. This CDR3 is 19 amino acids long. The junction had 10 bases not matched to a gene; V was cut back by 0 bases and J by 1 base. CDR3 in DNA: TGTGCCAGCAGTTTAGCGGTCCTAGCGGGAGGGCCCCATTCCTACGAGCAGTACTTC. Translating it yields CASSLAVLAGGPHSYEQYF.

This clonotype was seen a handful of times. The CDR3 bases are TGTGCCAGCAGCCCTTTTTGGGACAGCACAGATACGCAGTATTTT. Its translation is CASSPFWDSTDTQYF. The rearrangement uses TRBV12-3 or TRBV12-4 and TRBJ2-3, with D perhaps given as TRBD1 or TRBD2 (5 bases each). The CDR3 consists of 15 residues. The V end lost 6 bases, the J end lost 0 bases, and 13 bases lay between the germline ends.

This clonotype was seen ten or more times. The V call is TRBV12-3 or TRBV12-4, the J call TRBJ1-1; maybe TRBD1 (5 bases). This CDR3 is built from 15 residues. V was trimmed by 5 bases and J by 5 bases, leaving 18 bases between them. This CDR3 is CASSPRGGEVTEAFF. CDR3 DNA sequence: TGTGCCAGCAGTCCTCGTGGGGGGGAAGTGACTGAAGCTTTCTTT.

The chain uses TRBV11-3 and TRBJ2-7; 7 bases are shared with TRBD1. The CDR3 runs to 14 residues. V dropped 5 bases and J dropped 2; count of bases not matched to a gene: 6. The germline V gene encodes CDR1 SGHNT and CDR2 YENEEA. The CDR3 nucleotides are TGTGCCAGCAGCCACCGGGACAGACCCTACGAGCAGTACTTC. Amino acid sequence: CASSHRDRPYEQYF.

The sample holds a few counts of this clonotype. Written as DNA, the CDR3 is TGTGCCAGCAGCGTAGTGGAGACGGGGTACAATGAGCAGTTCTTC. Encoded protein: CASSVVETGYNEQFF. V and J are TRBV9 and TRBJ2-1; D perhaps matches TRBD2 (5 bases). The ends were cut back, 0 bases at V and 4 bases at J, with 11 bases in the middle. Germline V gives CDR1 SGDLS, CDR2 YYNGEE. The length of the CDR3 is 15 residues.

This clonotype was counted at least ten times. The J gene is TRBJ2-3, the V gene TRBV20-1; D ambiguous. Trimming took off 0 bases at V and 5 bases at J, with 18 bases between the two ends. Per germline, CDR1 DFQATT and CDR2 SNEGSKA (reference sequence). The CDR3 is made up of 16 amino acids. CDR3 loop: CSARDQDRPPRDTQYF. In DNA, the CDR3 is TGCAGTGCTAGAGACCAGGACCGACCCCCCCGAGATACGCAGTATTTT.

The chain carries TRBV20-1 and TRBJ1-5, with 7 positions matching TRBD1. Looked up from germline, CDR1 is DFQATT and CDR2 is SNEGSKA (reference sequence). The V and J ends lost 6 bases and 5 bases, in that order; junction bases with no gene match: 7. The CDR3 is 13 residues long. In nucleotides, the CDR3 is TGCAGTGCGAGGACAGGCCGAGATCAGCCCCAGCATTTT. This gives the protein CSARTGRDQPQHF.

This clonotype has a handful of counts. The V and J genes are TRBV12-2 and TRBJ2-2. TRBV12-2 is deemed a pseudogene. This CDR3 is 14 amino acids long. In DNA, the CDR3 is TGTGCAAGTCGCTTACATGGGAACACCGGGGAGCTGTTTTTT. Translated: CASRLHGNTGELFF.

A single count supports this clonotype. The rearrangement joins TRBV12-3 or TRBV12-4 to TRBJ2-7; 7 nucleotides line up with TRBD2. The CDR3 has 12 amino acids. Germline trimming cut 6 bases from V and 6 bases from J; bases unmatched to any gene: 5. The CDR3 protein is CASSQWGGEQYF. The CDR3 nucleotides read TGTGCCAGCAGCCAGTGGGGGGGCGAGCAGTACTTC.

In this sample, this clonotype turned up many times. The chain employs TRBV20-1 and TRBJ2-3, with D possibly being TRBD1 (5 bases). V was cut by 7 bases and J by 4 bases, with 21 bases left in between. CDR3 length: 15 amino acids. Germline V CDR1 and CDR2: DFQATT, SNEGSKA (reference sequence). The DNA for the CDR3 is TGCAGTGGGGTTCGCAGGGTGACCATTCCAGATACGCAGTATTTT. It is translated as CSGVRRVTIPDTQYF.

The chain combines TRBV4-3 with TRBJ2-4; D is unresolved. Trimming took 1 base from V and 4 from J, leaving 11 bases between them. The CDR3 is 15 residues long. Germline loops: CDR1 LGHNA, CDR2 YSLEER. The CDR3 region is CASSQGAGLKNIQYF. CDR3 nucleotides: TGCGCCAGCAGCCAAGGGGCCGGGTTGAAAAACATTCAGTACTTC.

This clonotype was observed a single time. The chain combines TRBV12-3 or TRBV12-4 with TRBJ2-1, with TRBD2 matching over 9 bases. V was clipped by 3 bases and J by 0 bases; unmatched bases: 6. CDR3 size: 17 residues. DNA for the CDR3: TGTGCCAGCAGTTTTGCGGGAGGGCGGAGCTCCTACAATGAGCAGTTCTTC. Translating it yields CASSFAGGRSSYNEQFF.

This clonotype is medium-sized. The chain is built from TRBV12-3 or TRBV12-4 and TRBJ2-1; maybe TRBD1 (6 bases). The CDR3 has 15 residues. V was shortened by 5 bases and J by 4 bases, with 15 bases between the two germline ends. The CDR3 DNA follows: TGTGCCAGCAGTCCCGCGATGGGACATTACAATGAGCAGTTCTTC. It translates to CASSPAMGHYNEQFF.

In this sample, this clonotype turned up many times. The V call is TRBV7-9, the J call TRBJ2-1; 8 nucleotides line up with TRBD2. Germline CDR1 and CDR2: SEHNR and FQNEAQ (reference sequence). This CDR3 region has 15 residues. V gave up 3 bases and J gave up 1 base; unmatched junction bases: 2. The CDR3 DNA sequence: TGTGCCAGCAGCTTTAGCGGGAAATCCTACAATGAGCAGTTCTTC. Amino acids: CASSFSGKSYNEQFF.

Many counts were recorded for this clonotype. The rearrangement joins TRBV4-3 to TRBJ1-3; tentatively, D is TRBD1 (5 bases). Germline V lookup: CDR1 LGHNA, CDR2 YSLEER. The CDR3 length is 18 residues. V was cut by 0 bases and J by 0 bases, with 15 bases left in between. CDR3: CASSQEGVGFISGNTIYF. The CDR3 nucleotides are TGCGCCAGCAGCCAAGAGGGGGTTGGGTTCATCTCTGGAAACACCATATATTTT.